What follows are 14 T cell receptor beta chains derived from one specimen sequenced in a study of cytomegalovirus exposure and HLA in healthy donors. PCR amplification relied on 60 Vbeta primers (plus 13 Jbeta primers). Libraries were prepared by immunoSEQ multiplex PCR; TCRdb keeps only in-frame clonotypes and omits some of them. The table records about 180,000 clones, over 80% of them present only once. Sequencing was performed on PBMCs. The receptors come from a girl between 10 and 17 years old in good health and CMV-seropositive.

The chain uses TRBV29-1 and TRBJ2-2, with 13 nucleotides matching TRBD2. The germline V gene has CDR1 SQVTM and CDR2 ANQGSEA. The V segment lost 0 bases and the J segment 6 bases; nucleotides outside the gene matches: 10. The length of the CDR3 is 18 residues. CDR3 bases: TGCAGCGTTGAAGATACCCGCGGACTAGCGGGAGTGGCCGGGGAGCTGTTTTTT. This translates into CSVEDTRGLAGVAGELFF.

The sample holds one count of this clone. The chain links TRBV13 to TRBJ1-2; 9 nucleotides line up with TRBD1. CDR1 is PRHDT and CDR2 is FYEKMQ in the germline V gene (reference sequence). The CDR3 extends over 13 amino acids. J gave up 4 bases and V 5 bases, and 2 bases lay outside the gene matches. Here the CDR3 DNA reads TGTGCCAGCAGCCCGGACAGGGGCTATGGCTACACCTTC. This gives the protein CASSPDRGYGYTF. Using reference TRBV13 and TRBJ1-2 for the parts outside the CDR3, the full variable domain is AAGVIQSPRHLIKEKRETATLKCYPIPRHDTVYWYQQGPGQDPQFLISFYEKMQSDKGSIPDRFSAQQFSDYHSELNMSSLELGDSALYFCASSPDRGYGYTFGSGTRLTVV.

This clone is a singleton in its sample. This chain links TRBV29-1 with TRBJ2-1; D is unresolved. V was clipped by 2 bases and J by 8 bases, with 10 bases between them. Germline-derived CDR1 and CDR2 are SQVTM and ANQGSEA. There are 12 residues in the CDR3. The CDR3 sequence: CSVELLVDEQFF. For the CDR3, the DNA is TGCAGCGTTGAACTGCTAGTCGATGAGCAGTTCTTC.

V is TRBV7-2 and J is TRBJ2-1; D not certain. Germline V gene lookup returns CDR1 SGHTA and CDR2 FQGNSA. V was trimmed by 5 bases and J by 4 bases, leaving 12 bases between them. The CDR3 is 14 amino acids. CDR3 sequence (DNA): TGTGCCAGCAGCACACTACGAACTTACAATGAGCAGTTCTTC. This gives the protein CASSTLRTYNEQFF. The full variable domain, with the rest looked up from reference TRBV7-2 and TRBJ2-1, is GAGVSQSPSNKVTEKGKDVELRCDPISGHTALYWYRQSLGQGLEFLIYFQGNSAPDKSGLPSDRFSAERTGGSVSTLTIQRTQQEDSAVYLCASSTLRTYNEQFFGPGTRLTVL.

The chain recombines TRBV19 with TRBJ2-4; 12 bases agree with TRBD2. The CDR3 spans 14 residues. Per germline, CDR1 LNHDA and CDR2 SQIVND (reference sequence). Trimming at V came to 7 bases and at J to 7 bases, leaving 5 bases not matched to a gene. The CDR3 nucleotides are TGTGCCAGTACCCCAACTAGCGGGAGGAACATTCAGTACTTC. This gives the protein CASTPTSGRNIQYF.

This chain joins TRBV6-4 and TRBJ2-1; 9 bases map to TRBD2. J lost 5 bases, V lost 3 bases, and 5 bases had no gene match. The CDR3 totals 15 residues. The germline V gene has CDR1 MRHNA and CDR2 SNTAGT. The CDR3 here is CASSEDPSGNNEQFF. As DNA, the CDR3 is TGTGCCAGCAGTGAGGACCCTAGCGGGAACAATGAGCAGTTCTTC.

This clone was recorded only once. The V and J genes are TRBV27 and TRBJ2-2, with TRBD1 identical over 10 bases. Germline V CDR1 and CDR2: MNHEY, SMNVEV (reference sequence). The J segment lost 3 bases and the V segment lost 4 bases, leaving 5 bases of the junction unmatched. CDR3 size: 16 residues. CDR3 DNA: TGTGCCAGCAGTTCCAGAGGGACAGGGGACACCGGGGAGCTGTTTTTT. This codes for CASSSRGTGDTGELFF.

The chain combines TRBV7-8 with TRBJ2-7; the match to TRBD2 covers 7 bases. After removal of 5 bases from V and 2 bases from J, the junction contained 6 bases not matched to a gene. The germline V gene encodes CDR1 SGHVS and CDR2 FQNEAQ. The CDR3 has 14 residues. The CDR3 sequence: CASSPRESPYEQYF. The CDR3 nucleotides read TGTGCCAGCAGCCCGCGGGAGTCCCCCTACGAGCAGTACTTC.

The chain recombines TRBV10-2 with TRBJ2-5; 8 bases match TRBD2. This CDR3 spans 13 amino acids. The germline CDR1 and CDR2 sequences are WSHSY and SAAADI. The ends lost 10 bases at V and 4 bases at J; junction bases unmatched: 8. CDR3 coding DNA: TGCGCCACCGGGGGGGGTGTATTAGAGACCCAGTACTTC. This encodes CATGGGVLETQYF.

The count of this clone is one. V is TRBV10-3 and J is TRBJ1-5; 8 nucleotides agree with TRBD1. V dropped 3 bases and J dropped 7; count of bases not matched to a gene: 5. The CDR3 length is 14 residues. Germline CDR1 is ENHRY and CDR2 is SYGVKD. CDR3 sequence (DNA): TGTGCCATCAGTGATAGACAGGGGAGCCAGCCCCAGCATTTT. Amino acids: CAISDRQGSQPQHF.

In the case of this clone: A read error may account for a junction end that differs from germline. In nucleotides, the CDR3 is TGTGCCAGCAGCTTGAGGGGGAGGGACACTGCGGGTAACTTC. Its protein is CASSLRGRDTAGNF. The genes are TRBV5-8 and TRBJ1-2, with D possibly TRBD1 on 6 matching bases. The CDR3 contains 14 residues. CDR1 SGHTS and CDR2 YDEGEE come from the germline V gene.

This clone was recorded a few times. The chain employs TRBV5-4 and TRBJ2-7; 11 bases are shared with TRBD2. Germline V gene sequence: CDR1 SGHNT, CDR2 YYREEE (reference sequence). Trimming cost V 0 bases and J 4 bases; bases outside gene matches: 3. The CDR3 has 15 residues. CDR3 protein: CASSLGLAGLYEQYF. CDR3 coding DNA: TGTGCCAGCAGCTTGGGACTAGCGGGATTATACGAGCAGTACTTC.

This CDR3 is CAWSVGGVGQPQHF. The CDR3 bases are TGTGCCTGGAGTGTAGGAGGGGTAGGTCAGCCCCAGCATTTT. The V and J genes are TRBV30 and TRBJ1-5, with a tentative D call TRBD1 (5 bases). Germline V gives CDR1 GTSNPN, CDR2 SVGIG (reference sequence). This CDR3 has 14 residues. Trimming pared 0 bases from V and 6 bases from J, leaving 12 bases between.

This CDR3 reads CASGWRSSYNEQFF. In DNA form, the CDR3 reads TGTGCTAGTGGTTGGAGGAGCTCCTACAATGAGCAGTTCTTC. V and J are TRBV12-5 and TRBJ2-1; perhaps TRBD2 as D (5 bases). The V end lost 4 bases, the J end lost 0 bases, and 7 bases lay between the germline ends. The CDR3 loop spans 14 amino acids. Germline CDR1 LGHNT, CDR2 FRNRAP.